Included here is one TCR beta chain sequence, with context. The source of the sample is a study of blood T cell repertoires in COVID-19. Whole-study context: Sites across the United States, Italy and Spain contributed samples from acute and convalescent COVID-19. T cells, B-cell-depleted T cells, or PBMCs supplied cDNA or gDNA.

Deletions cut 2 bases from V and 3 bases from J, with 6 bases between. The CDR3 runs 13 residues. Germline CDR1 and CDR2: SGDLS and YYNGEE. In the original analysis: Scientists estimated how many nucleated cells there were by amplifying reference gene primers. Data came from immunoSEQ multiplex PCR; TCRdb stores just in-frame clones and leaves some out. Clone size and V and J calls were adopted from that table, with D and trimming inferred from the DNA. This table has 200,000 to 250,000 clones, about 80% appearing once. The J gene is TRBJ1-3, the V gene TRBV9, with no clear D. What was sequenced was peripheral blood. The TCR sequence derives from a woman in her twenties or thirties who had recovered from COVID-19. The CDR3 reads CASSVGGGNTIYF. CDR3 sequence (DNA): TGTGCCAGCAGCGTCGGAGGTGGAAACACCATATATTTT.